In this sample, the clone carrying this TCR beta chain turned up a few times. As yet, its antigen is unknown. This sample is drawn from a study of blood T cells in healthy people across ages. General study results and limits: Per-million-T-cell TCR beta diversity fell roughly linearly with age. Since the PBMCs were unsorted, naive and antigen-experienced cells could not be conclusively compared.

Sample-barcoded 5' priming and a J-beta primer mix drove a second PCR of about 6 to 12 cycles. A template-switch adaptor with 12 random nucleotides tagged each cDNA molecule. TCRdb reprocessed the 5' RACE reads via MiXCR and lists one record per CDR3 protein. The data contain about 1.1 million distinct CDR3 sequences, 35% to 40% of them singletons. The CDR3 spans 14 residues. Trimming shortened V by 0 bases and J by 5 bases, and 10 bases separated the two germline ends. Germline lookup yields CDR1 SGHAT and CDR2 FQNNGV. Sample: blood. The chain couples TRBV11-2 to TRBJ2-5; no definite D call. The clonotype was recovered from a man younger than 35 in good health. The CDR3 spells CASSLDIIQETQYF. For the CDR3, the DNA is TGTGCCAGCAGCTTAGATATTATACAGGAGACCCAGTACTTC.